The 27 T cell receptor beta chains given below trace back to one sample, sequenced in a study of blood T cell repertoires in COVID-19. The protocol was immunoSEQ multiplex PCR, while the TCRdb copy is restricted to in-frame clones and leaves out a portion. The sample lists about 380,000 clones, roughly 80% seen once, with 0.85% to 1.2% in the top ten. The sample taken for sequencing was peripheral blood. These receptors originate from a human donor with acute or convalescent COVID-19. The donor label of this sample is uncertain.

About this clone: This CDR3 is also generated by other DNA sequences in the sample. This chain joins TRBV5-1 and TRBJ1-1, with a possible D match to TRBD1 (6 bases). CDR3 length: 12 residues. Trimming cost V 7 bases and J 1 base, with 8 bases left between them. Germline-derived CDR1 and CDR2 are SGHRS and YFSETQ. CDR3 in amino acids: CASSTGNTEAFF. The CDR3 bases are TGCGCCAGCTCGACAGGGAACACTGAAGCTTTCTTT.

The rearrangement uses TRBV19 and TRBJ1-5; D perhaps matches TRBD1 (6 bases). Germline CDR1 is LNHDA and CDR2 is SQIVND (reference sequence). The CDR3 loop spans 14 amino acids. V was pared by 3 bases and J by 7 bases, with 13 bases between. The CDR3 nucleotides read TGTGCCAGTAGTATCAGGGGTCAGAGGCAGCCCCAGCATTTT. Translated: CASSIRGQRQPQHF.

The chain carries TRBV2 and TRBJ1-2; 9 nucleotides match TRBD1. With V trimmed by 5 bases and J by 3 bases, 13 bases remained unmatched. Germline-derived CDR1 and CDR2 are SNHLY and FYNNEI. The CDR3 has 17 amino acids. The CDR3 loop reads CASSFRGTGIGYYGYTF. The CDR3 nucleotides are TGTGCCAGCAGTTTTCGCGGGACAGGGATCGGCTACTATGGCTACACCTTC. Complete variable domain (other parts from reference TRBV2 and TRBJ1-2): EPEVTQTPSHQVTQMGQEVILRCVPISNHLYFYWYRQILGQKVEFLVSFYNNEISEKSEIFDDQFSVERPDGSNFTLKIRSTKLEDSAMYFCASSFRGTGIGYYGYTFGSGTRLTVV.

The chain employs TRBV18 and TRBJ1-2; possibly TRBD1 for D (5 bases). CDR1 KGHSH and CDR2 LQKENI come from the germline V gene. This CDR3 contains 14 residues. With 4 bases removed from V and 3 bases from J, the gap between germline ends came to 12 bases. CDR3 residues: CASSLETADYGYTF. The CDR3 DNA reads as TGTGCCAGCTCACTCGAGACAGCTGACTATGGCTACACCTTC.

The V call is TRBV6-5, the J call TRBJ1-1, with D unresolved. This CDR3 is built from 12 residues. Trimming pared 5 bases from V and 3 bases from J, leaving 7 bases between. In germline, CDR1 is MNHEY, CDR2 SVGAGI. CDR3 loop: CASSRTDTEAFF. In nucleotides, the CDR3 is TGTGCCAGCAGTCGCACAGACACTGAAGCTTTCTTT.

This clone was seen a few times. The genes are TRBV7-7 and TRBJ1-5; tentatively, D is TRBD1 (6 bases). With 6 bases removed from V and 3 bases from J, the gap between germline ends came to 33 bases. The CDR3 runs 21 residues. Germline CDR1 SSHAT, CDR2 FNYEAQ (reference sequence). The CDR3 DNA reads as TGTGCCAGCAGTCTTTCCCGGGGGGCTCTTCGGGCCCCTCTTCACAATCAGCCCCAGCATTTT. This encodes CASSLSRGALRAPLHNQPQHF.

This clone was recorded once. The chain uses TRBV6-6 and TRBJ1-5, with TRBD1 as a possible D gene (6 bases). Germline V gene data show CDR1 as MNHNY and CDR2 as SVGAGI (reference sequence). V dropped 5 bases and J dropped 3 bases, with 17 bases sitting between them. This CDR3 contains 16 residues. The chain's CDR3 is CASSTYVDRDNQPQHF. The CDR3 DNA reads as TGTGCCAGCAGTACTTACGTGGACAGAGACAATCAGCCCCAGCATTTT.

The chain is built from TRBV7-9 and TRBJ1-4; tentatively, D is TRBD1 (6 bases). In germline, CDR1 is SEHNR, CDR2 FQNEAQ (reference sequence). Trimming left V 5 bases short and J 7 bases short, with 14 bases between. This CDR3 is 14 amino acids long. The CDR3 reads CASSRSQGIEKLFF. In DNA, the CDR3 is TGTGCCAGCAGCCGGAGTCAGGGGATTGAAAAACTGTTTTTT.

Here the CDR3 reads CASSSRDSLNSPLHF. CDR3 nucleotides: TGTGCCAGCAGCAGTAGGGACAGTCTCAATTCACCCCTCCACTTT. The J gene is TRBJ1-6, the V gene TRBV3-1 (or the pseudogene TRBV3-2); 7 nucleotides match TRBD1. From germline, CDR1 is LGHDT and CDR2 YNNKEL (reference sequence). V lost 5 bases and J lost 7; bases outside the gene matches: 8. The CDR3 sequence is 15 residues long.

This chain uses TRBV30 with TRBJ1-3, with unresolved D. Germline V CDR1 and CDR2: GTSNPN, SVGIG (reference sequence). The ends were cut back, 1 base at V and 4 bases at J, with 11 bases in the middle. This CDR3 contains 14 residues. For the CDR3, the DNA is TGTGCCTGGAGTGGGAGTCTAATGGGAAACACCATATATTTT. Its translation: CAWSGSLMGNTIYF.

V is TRBV7-2 and J is TRBJ1-1; 8 bases fit TRBD1. Germline V gives CDR1 SGHTA, CDR2 FQGNSA. The V segment lost 1 base and the J segment 1 base; nucleotides outside the gene matches: 2. CDR3 size: 15 residues. The CDR3 coding sequence is TGTGCCAGCAGCTTAGTTGACAGGGGGAACACTGAAGCTTTCTTT. Translated, it gives CASSLVDRGNTEAFF.

The rearrangement uses TRBV28 and TRBJ1-3, with TRBD1 matching 9 bases. V shed 5 bases, J shed 0 bases, and the junction held 11 bases outside the gene matches. CDR1 and CDR2 from the germline V gene are MDHEN and SYDVKM. The CDR3 sequence is 18 residues long. Here the CDR3 reads CASSPAGTGSFSGNTIYF. The CDR3 nucleotides are TGTGCCAGCAGTCCGGCCGGGACAGGGTCTTTCTCTGGAAACACCATATATTTT.

The chain joins TRBV4-2 to TRBJ2-3; D call uncertain. V was cut by 1 base and J by 2 bases, with 7 bases left in between. Looked up from germline, CDR1 is LGHNA and CDR2 is YNFKEQ. CDR3 size: 14 residues. The CDR3 DNA sequence: TGTGCCAGCAGCCAAGCCCCCTTCACAGATACGCAGTATTTT. It specifies CASSQAPFTDTQYF.

The V call is TRBV9, the J call TRBJ1-2; D gene uncertain. V was trimmed by 1 base and J by 2 bases, leaving 3 bases between them. Germline CDR1 reads SGDLS; CDR2 reads YYNGEE. The CDR3 sequence is 12 residues long. As DNA, the CDR3 is TGTGCCAGCAGCGTAACAAACTATGGCTACACCTTC. Residues: CASSVTNYGYTF.

In this sample, this clone turned up once. The V call is TRBV18, the J call TRBJ1-1, with a possible D match to TRBD1 (6 bases). V was shortened by 5 bases and J by 5 bases, with 12 bases between the two germline ends. CDR1 and CDR2 (germline): KGHSH, LQKENI. The CDR3 totals 13 residues. The CDR3 bases are TGTGCCAGCTCAGGGCAGGGGTGGACTGAAGCTTTCTTT. Encoded protein: CASSGQGWTEAFF.

The chain links TRBV7-7 to TRBJ2-5, with TRBD2 as a possible D gene (6 bases). V shed 6 bases and J shed 4 bases, with 21 bases lying between them. The CDR3 spans 16 residues. Germline V gene data show CDR1 as SSHAT and CDR2 as FNYEAQ (reference sequence). CDR3 in DNA: TGTGCCAGCAGAGCTCTACGGGGGACCTCCCGAGAGACCCAGTACTTC. It codes for CASRALRGTSRETQYF.

The chain joins TRBV5-1 to TRBJ2-1; TRBD2 agrees at 7 bases. V dropped 3 bases and J dropped 10; count of bases not matched to a gene: 4. Germline values: CDR1 SGHRS, CDR2 YFSETQ. This CDR3 is built from 12 residues. The CDR3 protein is CASSYPREEQFF. The CDR3 DNA sequence: TGCGCCAGCAGCTACCCGCGGGAGGAGCAGTTCTTC.

V is TRBV5-6 and J is TRBJ1-6; possibly TRBD1 for D (6 bases). The CDR3 has 17 amino acids. The germline gives CDR1 SGHDT, CDR2 YYEEEE. Trimming cost V 0 bases and J 2 bases, with 12 bases left between them. CDR3 nucleotide sequence: TGTGCCAGCAGCTTGGTCAGGGGTGGTACCTATAATTCACCCCTCCACTTT. Its protein is CASSLVRGGTYNSPLHF.

Comments on this clone: Other DNA sequences within the sample encode an identical CDR3. The genes are TRBV5-1 and TRBJ2-1; D remains unclear. Per germline, CDR1 SGHRS and CDR2 YFSETQ. This CDR3 region has 15 residues. Trimming cost V 0 bases and J 0 bases, with 7 bases left between them. The CDR3 loop reads CASSLGGSSYNEQFF. DNA for the CDR3: TGCGCCAGCAGCTTGGGCGGAAGCTCCTACAATGAGCAGTTCTTC.

The chain couples TRBV19 to TRBJ1-5; D call uncertain. Per germline, CDR1 LNHDA and CDR2 SQIVND (reference sequence). V dropped 3 bases and J dropped 3 bases, with 6 bases sitting between them. The CDR3 contains 13 residues. The DNA of the CDR3 is TGTGCCAGTAGTATTCAGTACAATCAGCCCCAGCATTTT. Its translation: CASSIQYNQPQHF.

This chain uses TRBV19 with TRBJ1-4; TRBD1 agrees at 8 bases. The germline CDR1 and CDR2 sequences are LNHDA and SQIVND (reference sequence). Unmatched junction bases numbered 7, after V lost 5 bases and J lost 8 bases. CDR3 length: 14 residues. The CDR3 DNA is TGTGCCAGTAGTCCGCACAGGGGGGAAGAAAAACTGTTTTTT. Translating gives CASSPHRGEEKLFF.

The chain uses TRBV7-9 and TRBJ2-3; 9 nucleotides agree with TRBD2. Germline V gives CDR1 SEHNR, CDR2 FQNEAQ (reference sequence). V dropped 5 bases and J dropped 7; count of bases not matched to a gene: 13. The CDR3 is 16 residues long. The CDR3, as DNA: TGTGCCAGCAGCCCGTGGGTTAGCGGGAGTTCATATACGCAGTATTTT. Translation gives CASSPWVSGSSYTQYF.

This chain links TRBV28 with TRBJ2-7, with 9 positions matching TRBD2. The V gene's germline CDR1 is MDHEN and CDR2 SYDVKM. The CDR3 totals 15 residues. J gave up 4 bases and V 7 bases, and 11 bases lay outside the gene matches. The CDR3 reads CASISAGGRWYEQYF. Written as DNA, the CDR3 is TGTGCCAGCATCTCAGCGGGGGGTCGGTGGTACGAGCAGTACTTC.

The chain employs TRBV21-1 and TRBJ2-6; no DNA check was done on the table's D call, TRBD1. TRBV21-1 is listed as a pseudogene. This CDR3 is 20 amino acids long. CDR3 loop: CASSKKDRDKTLSGANVLTF. The CDR3 bases are TGTGCCAGCAGCAAGAAAGACAGGGATAAGACTCTCTCTGGGGCCAACGTCCTGACTTTC.

The chain recombines TRBV19 with TRBJ1-1; 7 bases are shared with TRBD1. CDR1 is LNHDA, CDR2 SQIVND, per germline (reference sequence). The CDR3 loop spans 14 amino acids. Trimming took 4 bases from V and 4 from J; bases not matched to a gene: 6. CDR3 sequence reads: CASSNPGQFTEAFF. The CDR3 coding sequence is TGTGCCAGTAGTAACCCGGGACAGTTCACTGAAGCTTTCTTT.

The chain is built from TRBV4-1 and TRBJ2-5, with 9 bases identical to TRBD2. Germline V gene lookup returns CDR1 MGHRA and CDR2 YSYEKL. The ends lost 4 bases at V and 2 bases at J; junction bases unmatched: 5. The CDR3 runs 15 residues. Written as DNA, the CDR3 is TGCGCCAGCAGCCTCAGCGGGGGGTTACAAGAGACCCAGTACTTC. It is translated as CASSLSGGLQETQYF.

The chain is built from TRBV19 and TRBJ2-1, with 12 bases fitting TRBD2. CDR1 and CDR2 (germline): LNHDA, SQIVND (reference sequence). The CDR3 consists of 13 residues. Losses at the gene ends were 2 bases for V and 15 bases for J; bases not matched to a gene: 5. CDR3 sequence reads: CASSIKTSGGLFF. The CDR3 DNA is TGTGCCAGTAGTATAAAGACTAGCGGGGGCCTGTTCTTC.